Listed here is a single T cell receptor beta chain. The sample originates from a study of control samples from healthy donors and cancer patients. CDR1 MDHEN and CDR2 SYDVKM come from the germline V gene. V shed 7 bases and J shed 5 bases, with 26 bases lying between them. The CDR3 is made up of 17 amino acids. The assay was immunoSEQ multiplex PCR, and TCRdb's table has in-frame clones only and misses some. This table has more than 100,000 clones, just over 90% appearing once. The TCR comes from a woman aged 18-30 years in good health. The chain employs TRBV28 and TRBJ1-1; a possible D gene is TRBD1 (6 bases). The sample comprised blood. CDR3 amino acids: CASNENRIMGARTEAFF. CDR3 DNA sequence: TGTGCCAGCAATGAGAACAGGATTATGGGGGCTAGGACTGAAGCTTTCTTT.